The T cell receptor (beta chain) described here comes from a study of beta chain features in type 1 diabetes. Study-level points and caveats: Shorter TCRB CDR3s, moderately but significantly so, marked every one of the four CD4+ subsets in Type 1 diabetes patients.

Looked up from germline, CDR1 is MNHEY and CDR2 is SVGAGI. This CDR3 has 14 residues. The V end lost 6 bases, the J end lost 0 bases, and 11 bases lay between the germline ends. The entirety of the isolated RNA underwent reverse transcription, so expressed TCRB transcripts were sequenced. Generated by immunoSEQ multiplex PCR, the TCRdb table keeps only in-frame clones and is missing some. Of some 190,000 clones in the sample, 6% to 9% were seen once. This clone showed up just a few times. No antigen is known for it. The TCR originated in a young man with type 1 diabetes. This sequence joins TRBV6-5 and TRBJ1-2; D is unclear. The sequencing input was central memory CD4+ T cells from blood. This CDR3 is CASRYSATNYGYTF. Written as DNA, the CDR3 is TGTGCCAGCAGGTACAGCGCAACTAACTATGGCTACACCTTC.